The T cell receptor beta chain described here comes from a study of response to subunit inactivated influenza vaccine. Whole-study findings and limits: It was the authors' suggestion that each seasonal influenza vaccination recruits few new T cells.

From the RT-PCR reads, TCRdb called clonotypes with MiXCR, one entry per CDR3 protein. Of hundreds of thousands of distinct CDR3 sequences in the sample, around 18% were seen once. Worth noting for this clonotype: Its antigen is still unknown.

The CDR3 sequence is 16 residues long. Per the germline V gene, CDR1 is LGHNA and CDR2 is YSLEER. Trimming removed 0 bases at V and 7 bases at J, with 18 bases between. V gene TRBV4-3 combines with J gene TRBJ2-5; no firm D call. The sample consisted of PBMCs from blood, taken more than 4 days after vaccination. The TCR comes from a man aged 50 to 59 who received an inactivated influenza vaccine. CDR3 in amino acids: CASSQDIRVVEATQYF. DNA for the CDR3: TGCGCCAGCAGCCAAGATATTCGGGTGGTCGAAGCGACCCAGTACTTC.